This T cell receptor (beta chain) was retrieved from a study of T cell responses to AZD1222 COVID-19 vaccine. Findings and limits, study-wide: Most donors were white British, females outnumbered males, and clonal diversity was possibly underestimated.

Produced via immunoSEQ multiplex PCR; TCRdb's table is partial and in-frame only. The sample holds some 140,000 clones; over 90% are singletons and the top ten take 1.5% to 2%. Germline V CDR1 and CDR2: SGHRS, YFSETQ. The CDR3 runs 15 residues. V gave up 1 base and J gave up 6 bases; unmatched junction bases: 7. Concerning this clone: Its antigen is not known.

This TCR came from an adult in good health. This chain joins TRBV5-1 and TRBJ2-7, with TRBD1 matching 10 bases. The sample here was peripheral blood, taken on day 0 of AZD1222 vaccination. CDR3 amino acids: CASSLIGTGASEQYF. The CDR3, as DNA: TGCGCCAGCAGCTTGATTGGGACAGGGGCGTCCGAGCAGTACTTC.